The 29 T cell receptor beta chains reported below all come from one sample, sequenced in a study of cytomegalovirus exposure and HLA in healthy donors. PCR primers comprised 60 Vbeta and 13 Jbeta primers. Generated by immunoSEQ multiplex PCR, the TCRdb table keeps only in-frame clones and is missing some. The sample carries some 90,000 clones, just over 70% recorded once. Sequencing was done on a sample of PBMCs. The receptors shown here come from a man in his fifties or sixties in good health and CMV-seronegative.

CDR3 protein: CASSTGLAGANGNEQYF. The CDR3 nucleotides read TGCGCCAGCAGCACTGGACTAGCGGGAGCTAACGGGAACGAGCAGTACTTC. The genes are TRBV5-1 and TRBJ2-7; 13 nucleotides align to TRBD2. V dropped 4 bases and J dropped 5; count of bases not matched to a gene: 12. Germline CDR1 SGHRS, CDR2 YFSETQ. The CDR3 contains 17 residues.

The chain uses TRBV19 and TRBJ1-1; TRBD1 aligns across 7 bases. The CDR3 is made up of 13 amino acids. CDR1 is LNHDA, CDR2 SQIVND, per germline (reference sequence). V lost 4 bases, J lost 3 bases, and 2 bases stayed unmatched. This CDR3 is CASSNTGDTEAFF. The DNA for the CDR3 is TGTGCCAGTAGTAATACAGGGGACACTGAAGCTTTCTTT.

The chain has TRBV19 and TRBJ2-7; 11 bases line up with TRBD2. The CDR3 runs to 15 residues. Germline V lookup: CDR1 LNHDA, CDR2 SQIVND (reference sequence). The V segment lost 2 bases and the J segment 5 bases; nucleotides outside the gene matches: 5. This CDR3 reads CASSIRLAGFNEQYF. The CDR3 DNA follows: TGTGCCAGTAGTATACGACTAGCGGGATTTAACGAGCAGTACTTC.

This clone was seen once. The chain joins TRBV25-1 to TRBJ2-7, with 7 bases aligning to TRBD1. This CDR3 comprises 13 residues. The ends lost 5 bases at V and 3 bases at J; junction bases unmatched: 4. Per the germline V gene, CDR1 is MGHDK and CDR2 is SYGVNS. The CDR3 loop is CASSNGDSYEQYF. DNA for the CDR3: TGTGCCAGCAGTAACGGGGACAGCTACGAGCAGTACTTC.

This clone was observed a handful of times. V and J are TRBV25-1 and TRBJ2-2; a possible D gene is TRBD2 (5 bases). V gave up 2 bases and J gave up 0 bases, with 7 bases separating them. The CDR3 consists of 15 residues. Germline V gene lookup returns CDR1 MGHDK and CDR2 SYGVNS. The CDR3 reads CASSEVSANTGELFF. The CDR3 DNA sequence: TGTGCCAGCAGTGAAGTTAGCGCGAACACCGGGGAGCTGTTTTTT.

The chain recombines TRBV5-1 with TRBJ2-1, with a tentative D call TRBD1 (6 bases). V was pared by 7 bases and J by 6 bases, with 14 bases between. The CDR3 has 13 amino acids. From germline, CDR1 is SGHRS and CDR2 YFSETQ. The CDR3 coding sequence is TGCGCCAGCGGAGAACAGGGAACCAATGAGCAGTTCTTC. It translates to CASGEQGTNEQFF.

CDR3 sequence reads: CATSRDTEAGNTIYF. In DNA form, the CDR3 reads TGTGCCACCAGCAGAGATACGGAGGCTGGAAACACCATATATTTT. The V and J genes are TRBV15 and TRBJ1-3; D remains unclear. The CDR3 contains 15 residues. Germline CDR1 LNHNV, CDR2 YYDKDF (reference sequence). The V end was cut by 0 bases, the J end by 2 bases, with 8 bases between.

V is TRBV5-1 and J is TRBJ2-1; TRBD1 matches 9 bases. Per the germline V gene, CDR1 is SGHRS and CDR2 is YFSETQ. The CDR3 is 17 residues long. The V segment lost 4 bases and the J segment 9 bases; nucleotides outside the gene matches: 17. The CDR3 is CASSLYPRTGVSGEQFF. The CDR3 DNA is TGCGCCAGCAGCCTGTACCCAAGGACAGGGGTCTCGGGTGAGCAGTTCTTC. The variable domain in full, completed from reference TRBV5-1 and TRBJ2-1, reads KAGVTQTPRYLIKTRGQQVTLSCSPISGHRSVSWYQQTPGQGLQFLFEYFSETQRNKGNFPGRFSGRQFSNSRSEMNVSTLELGDSALYLCASSLYPRTGVSGEQFFGPGTRLTVL.

J is TRBJ1-1 and V is TRBV27; 7 bases are shared with TRBD1. This CDR3 is 14 amino acids long. Looked up from germline, CDR1 is MNHEY and CDR2 is SMNVEV (reference sequence). V was clipped by 6 bases and J by 1 base; unmatched bases: 5. The CDR3 region is CASRTDRENTEAFF. Here the CDR3 DNA reads TGTGCCAGCAGGACCGACAGGGAGAACACTGAAGCTTTCTTT.

V is TRBV9 and J is TRBJ2-3, with 7 bases matching TRBD1. The V and J ends lost 3 bases and 9 bases, in that order; junction bases with no gene match: 7. This CDR3 is built from 13 residues. CDR1 and CDR2 (germline): SGDLS, YYNGEE. CDR3 in amino acids: CASSAQTGQTQYF. The CDR3 DNA is TGTGCCAGCAGCGCCCAGACAGGGCAGACGCAGTATTTT.

The chain uses TRBV10-2 and TRBJ1-1; the D gene is possibly TRBD1 (5 bases). CDR1 is WSHSY, CDR2 SAAADI, per germline. The CDR3 is made up of 12 amino acids. V lost 8 bases and J lost 4, with 11 bases in between. The CDR3 DNA reads as TGCGCCAGCTGGGGGGAGGGCACTGAAGCTTTCTTT. Encoded protein: CASWGEGTEAFF.

The chain combines TRBV30 with TRBJ1-2; D remains unclear. The germline CDR1 and CDR2 sequences are GTSNPN and SVGIG (reference sequence). V lost 0 bases, J lost 10 bases, and 12 bases lay in between. CDR3 length equals 12 residues. CDR3 coding DNA: TGTGCCTGGAGTGTATATCGGGAGTCCTACACCTTC. It is translated as CAWSVYRESYTF.

V usage is TRBV9 and J usage is TRBJ2-1; 15 bases line up with TRBD2. The CDR3 sequence is 16 residues long. Germline V gene sequence: CDR1 SGDLS, CDR2 YYNGEE. V dropped 3 bases and J dropped 6; count of bases not matched to a gene: 4. CDR3 amino acids: CASSAGLAGGGNEQFF. CDR3 DNA sequence: TGTGCCAGCAGCGCCGGACTAGCGGGGGGGGGCAATGAGCAGTTCTTC.

This clone has only one observation. The chain recombines TRBV6-5 with TRBJ2-3, with D possibly TRBD2 on 5 matching bases. In germline, CDR1 is MNHEY, CDR2 SVGAGI. The CDR3 is 15 amino acids. V was trimmed by 5 bases and J by 4 bases, leaving 16 bases between them. This CDR3 reads CASSTRLLGPDTQYF. CDR3 in DNA: TGTGCCAGCAGTACTCGACTACTAGGCCCAGATACGCAGTATTTT.

This chain links TRBV30 with TRBJ2-2, with D uncertain. This CDR3 is 15 amino acids long. CDR1 and CDR2 from the germline V gene are GTSNPN and SVGIG (reference sequence). Trimming removed 0 bases from V and 4 bases from J, with 12 bases in between. The CDR3 is CAWSVGPSGTGELFF. For the CDR3, the DNA is TGTGCCTGGAGTGTAGGTCCATCAGGCACCGGGGAGCTGTTTTTT.

This sequence joins TRBV19 and TRBJ1-2; tentatively, D is TRBD1 (6 bases). Trimming pared 5 bases from V and 3 bases from J, leaving 13 bases between. Germline lookup yields CDR1 LNHDA and CDR2 SQIVND (reference sequence). CDR3 length: 14 residues. This CDR3 reads CASSVQGVDYGYTF. The DNA for the CDR3 is TGTGCCAGTAGTGTACAGGGTGTCGACTATGGCTACACCTTC.

The V gene is TRBV5-1, the J gene TRBJ2-7; D gene ambiguous. CDR1 and CDR2 from the germline V gene are SGHRS and YFSETQ. The CDR3 consists of 15 residues. V was trimmed by 4 bases and J by 3 bases, leaving 17 bases between them. The CDR3 bases are TGCGCCAGCAGCCCCCAGACACGGTCCCTCTACGAGCAGTACTTC. Protein: CASSPQTRSLYEQYF.

In this sample, this clone turned up a few times. The chain uses TRBV6-1 and TRBJ2-7; possible D gene TRBD1, 6 bases. Germline V gene data show CDR1 as MNHNS and CDR2 as SASEGT. The CDR3 loop spans 14 amino acids. Trimming left V 2 bases short and J 2 bases short, with 10 bases between. The CDR3 sequence: CASSELRQAYEQYF. The CDR3, as DNA: TGTGCCAGCAGTGAACTGAGACAGGCCTACGAGCAGTACTTC.

The CDR3 DNA sequence: TGTGCCAGCAGCCCCTCAGGGTCGAATTCCTACGAGCAGTACTTC. As protein: CASSPSGSNSYEQYF. The V call is TRBV5-4, the J call TRBJ2-7; maybe TRBD1 (5 bases). The CDR3 extends over 15 amino acids. Trimming pared 4 bases from V and 1 base from J, leaving 15 bases between. CDR1 and CDR2 (germline): SGHNT, YYREEE (reference sequence). Drawing the rest from reference TRBV5-4 and TRBJ2-7, the complete variable domain is ETGVTQSPTHLIKTRGQQVTLRCSSQSGHNTVSWYQQALGQGPQFIFQYYREEENGRGNFPPRFSGLQFPNYSSELNVNALELDDSALYLCASSPSGSNSYEQYFGPGTRLTVT.

The chain couples TRBV13 to TRBJ2-7, with 7 bases identical to TRBD1. J gave up 4 bases and V 6 bases, and 15 bases lay outside the gene matches. The germline gives CDR1 PRHDT, CDR2 FYEKMQ (reference sequence). The CDR3 has 16 amino acids. CDR3 in DNA: TGTGCCAGCAGTCGTCGACCGGGGACAGTTTCTTACGAGCAGTACTTC. Translated: CASSRRPGTVSYEQYF.

This clone turned up a few times. This chain uses TRBV30 with TRBJ2-7, with a weak D call TRBD2 (5 bases). Looked up from germline, CDR1 is GTSNPN and CDR2 is SVGIG (reference sequence). The length of the CDR3 is 14 residues. V was cut by 1 base and J by 7 bases, with 17 bases left in between. The CDR3 sequence is CAWSGGWAALEQYF. For the CDR3, the DNA is TGTGCCTGGAGTGGAGGGTGGGCAGCCTTGGAGCAGTACTTC.

The chain links TRBV25-1 to TRBJ2-5; tentatively, D is TRBD2 (5 bases). This CDR3 comprises 16 residues. The V end was cut by 4 bases, the J end by 5 bases, with 20 bases between. Germline lookup yields CDR1 MGHDK and CDR2 SYGVNS. The CDR3 reads CASSGVREGIRETQYF. The CDR3 coding sequence is TGTGCCAGCAGTGGGGTTCGCGAGGGTATACGGGAGACCCAGTACTTC.

This chain joins TRBV11-3 and TRBJ2-1; 7 positions match TRBD2. The CDR3 covers 15 residues. V shed 3 bases, J shed 5 bases, and the junction held 7 bases outside the gene matches. The germline CDR1 and CDR2 sequences are SGHNT and YENEEA. The CDR3, as DNA: TGTGCCAGCAGCTTTACGGGGGGACTGAACAATGAGCAGTTCTTC. Translation gives CASSFTGGLNNEQFF.

This chain uses TRBV18 with TRBJ2-5, with 10 bases aligning to TRBD2. Trimming removed 0 bases from V and 6 bases from J; junction bases left unmatched: 4. Germline CDR1 KGHSH, CDR2 LQKENI. The CDR3 consists of 15 residues. CDR3 sequence reads: CASSPPLAGEQTQYF. The CDR3 DNA reads TGTGCCAGCTCACCACCGCTAGCGGGAGAACAGACCCAGTACTTC.

This clone was counted only a few times. This chain connects TRBV6-4 to TRBJ1-6; D is undetermined. The CDR3 is made up of 15 amino acids. V was trimmed by 3 bases and J by 9 bases, leaving 15 bases between them. The germline gives CDR1 MRHNA, CDR2 SNTAGT. The CDR3 nucleotides read TGTGCCAGCAGTGAAGATTGGGGAGCAGCTTCACCCCTCCACTTT. This sequence encodes CASSEDWGAASPLHF.

Details on this clone: One junction end does not reproduce the germline sequence, and a read error may be involved. This chain's CDR3 is CAIRDFMNIEAFF. In DNA, the CDR3 is TGTGCCATCAGGGACTTCATGAACATTGAAGCTTTCTTT. The chain recombines TRBV10-3 with TRBJ1-1; no reliable D call. Germline CDR1 ENHRY, CDR2 SYGVKD. This CDR3 has 13 amino acids.

This clone was detected only once. The CDR3 sequence is CASRVSLGQLIEQYF. The DNA of the CDR3 is TGTGCCAGCAGGGTGTCTCTGGGACAGCTGATAGAGCAGTACTTC. The chain recombines TRBV6-5 with TRBJ2-7, with TRBD1 matching 7 bases. The trim removed 6 bases at V and 7 bases at J, leaving 15 bases unmatched. This CDR3 region has 15 residues. CDR1 and CDR2 from the germline V gene are MNHEY and SVGAGI.

The V gene is TRBV30, the J gene TRBJ2-1, with a tentative D call TRBD1 (6 bases). This CDR3 is 10 amino acids long. Germline V gene lookup returns CDR1 GTSNPN and CDR2 SVGIG (reference sequence). The V end was cut by 5 bases, the J end by 8 bases, with 7 bases between. The CDR3 bases are TGTGCCTGGGGGGGCCATGAGCAGTTCTTC. Translating it yields CAWGGHEQFF.

The table lists this clone with a count of one. The rearrangement links TRBV25-1 to TRBJ2-1, with TRBD1 matching over 10 bases. The V and J ends lost 4 bases and 5 bases, in that order; junction bases with no gene match: 8. CDR1 and CDR2 (germline): MGHDK, SYGVNS. The CDR3 consists of 16 residues. The DNA for the CDR3 is TGTGCCAGCAGTGTCGTCGGACAGGGGGTAAACAATGAGCAGTTCTTC. Translated: CASSVVGQGVNNEQFF. The full variable domain, with the rest looked up from reference TRBV25-1 and TRBJ2-1, is EADIYQTPRYLVIGTGKKITLECSQTMGHDKMYWYQQDPGMELHLIHYSYGVNSTEKGDLSSESTVSRIRTEHFPLTLESARPSHTSQYLCASSVVGQGVNNEQFFGPGTRLTVL.